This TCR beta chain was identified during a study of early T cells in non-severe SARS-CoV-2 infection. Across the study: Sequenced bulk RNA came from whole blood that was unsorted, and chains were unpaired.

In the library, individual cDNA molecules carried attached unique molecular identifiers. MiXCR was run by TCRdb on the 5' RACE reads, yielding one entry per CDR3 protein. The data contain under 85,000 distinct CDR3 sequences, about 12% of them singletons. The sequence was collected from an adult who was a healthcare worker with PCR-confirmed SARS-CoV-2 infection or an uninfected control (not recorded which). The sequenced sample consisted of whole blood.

CDR3 in amino acids: CASSLRTRQETQYF. CDR3 nucleotides: TGTGCCAGCAGCCTCCGAACCCGACAAGAGACCCAGTACTTC. The chain combines TRBV7-8 with TRBJ2-5; D gene unclear. Per the germline V gene, CDR1 is SGHVS and CDR2 is FQNEAQ. The V gene lost 5 bases and the J gene lost 2 bases, with 12 bases spanning the gap. This CDR3 is built from 14 residues.